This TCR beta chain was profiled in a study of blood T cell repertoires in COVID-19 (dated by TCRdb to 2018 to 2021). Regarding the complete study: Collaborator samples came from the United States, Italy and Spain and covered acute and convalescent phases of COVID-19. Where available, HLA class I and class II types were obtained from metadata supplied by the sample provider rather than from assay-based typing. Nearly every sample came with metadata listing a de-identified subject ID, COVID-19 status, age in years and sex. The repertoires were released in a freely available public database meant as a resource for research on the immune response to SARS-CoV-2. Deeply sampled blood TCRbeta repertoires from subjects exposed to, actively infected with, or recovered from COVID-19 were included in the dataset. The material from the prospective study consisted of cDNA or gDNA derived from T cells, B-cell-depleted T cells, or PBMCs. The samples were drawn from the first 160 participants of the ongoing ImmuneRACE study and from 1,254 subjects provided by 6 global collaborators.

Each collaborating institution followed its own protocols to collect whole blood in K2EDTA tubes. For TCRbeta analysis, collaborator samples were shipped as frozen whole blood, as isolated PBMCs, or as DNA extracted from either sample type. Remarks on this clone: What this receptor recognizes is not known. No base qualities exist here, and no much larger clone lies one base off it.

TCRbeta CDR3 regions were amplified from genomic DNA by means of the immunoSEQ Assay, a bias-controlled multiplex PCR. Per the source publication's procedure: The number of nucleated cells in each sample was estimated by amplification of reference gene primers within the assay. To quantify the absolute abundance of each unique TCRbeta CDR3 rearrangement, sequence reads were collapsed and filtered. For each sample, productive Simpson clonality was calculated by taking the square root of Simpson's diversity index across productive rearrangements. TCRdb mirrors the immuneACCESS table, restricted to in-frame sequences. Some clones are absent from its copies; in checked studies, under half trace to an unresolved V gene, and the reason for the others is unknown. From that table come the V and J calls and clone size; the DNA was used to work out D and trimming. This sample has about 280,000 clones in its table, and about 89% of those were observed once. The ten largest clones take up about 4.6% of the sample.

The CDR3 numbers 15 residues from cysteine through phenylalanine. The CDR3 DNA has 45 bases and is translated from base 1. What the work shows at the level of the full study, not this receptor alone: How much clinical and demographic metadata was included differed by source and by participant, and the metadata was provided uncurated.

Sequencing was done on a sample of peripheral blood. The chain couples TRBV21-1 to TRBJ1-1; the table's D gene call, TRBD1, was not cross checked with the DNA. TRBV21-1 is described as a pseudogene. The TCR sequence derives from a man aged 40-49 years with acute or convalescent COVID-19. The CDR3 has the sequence CASSKNNRGRAEAFF. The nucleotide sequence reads TGTGCCAGCAGCAAAAATAACAGGGGGCGCGCTGAAGCTTTCTTT.